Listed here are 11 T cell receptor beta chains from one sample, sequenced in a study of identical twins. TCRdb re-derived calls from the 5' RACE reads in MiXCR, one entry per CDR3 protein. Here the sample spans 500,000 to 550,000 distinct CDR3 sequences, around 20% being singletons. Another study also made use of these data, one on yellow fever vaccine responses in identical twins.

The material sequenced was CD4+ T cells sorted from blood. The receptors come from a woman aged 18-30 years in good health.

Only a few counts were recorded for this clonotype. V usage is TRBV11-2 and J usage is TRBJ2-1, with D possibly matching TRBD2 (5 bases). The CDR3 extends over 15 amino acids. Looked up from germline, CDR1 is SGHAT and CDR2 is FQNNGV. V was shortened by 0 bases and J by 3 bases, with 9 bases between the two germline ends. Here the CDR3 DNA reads TGTGCCAGCAGCTTAGACGGGAAAATCTACAATGAGCAGTTCTTC. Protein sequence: CASSLDGKIYNEQFF.

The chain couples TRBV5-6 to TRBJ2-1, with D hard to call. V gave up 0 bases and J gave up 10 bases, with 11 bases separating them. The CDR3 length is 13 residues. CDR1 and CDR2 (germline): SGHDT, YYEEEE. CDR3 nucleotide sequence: TGTGCCAGCAGCTTGGTTGTGATGGGGGAGCAGTTCTTC. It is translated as CASSLVVMGEQFF.

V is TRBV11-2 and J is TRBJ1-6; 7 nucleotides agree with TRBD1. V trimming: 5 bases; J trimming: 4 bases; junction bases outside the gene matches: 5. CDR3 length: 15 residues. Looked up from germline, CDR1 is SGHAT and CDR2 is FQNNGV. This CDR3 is CASSRLGQYNSPLHF. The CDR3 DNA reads TGTGCCAGCAGCCGCTTGGGACAGTATAATTCACCCCTCCACTTT.

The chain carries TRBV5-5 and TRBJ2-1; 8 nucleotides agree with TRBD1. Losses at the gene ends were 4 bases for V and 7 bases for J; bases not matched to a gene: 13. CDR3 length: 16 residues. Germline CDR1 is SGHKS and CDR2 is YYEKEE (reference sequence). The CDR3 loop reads CASSPGGSGTGNEQFF. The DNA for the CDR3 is TGTGCCAGCAGCCCGGGTGGGAGTGGGACAGGAAATGAGCAGTTCTTC.

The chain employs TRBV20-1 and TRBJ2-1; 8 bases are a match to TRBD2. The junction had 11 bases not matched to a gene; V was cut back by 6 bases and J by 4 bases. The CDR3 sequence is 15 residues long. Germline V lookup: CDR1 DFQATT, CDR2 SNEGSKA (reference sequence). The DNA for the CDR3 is TGCAGTGCCACCACCCTGTCTAGCGGGTACAATGAGCAGTTCTTC. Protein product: CSATTLSSGYNEQFF.

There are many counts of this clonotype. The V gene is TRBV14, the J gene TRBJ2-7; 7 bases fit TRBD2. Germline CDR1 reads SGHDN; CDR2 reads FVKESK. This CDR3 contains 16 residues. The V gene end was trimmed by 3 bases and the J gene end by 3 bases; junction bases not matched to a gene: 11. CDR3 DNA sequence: TGTGCCAGCAGCCAGGGCTGGGGGGGAGTCAGCTACGAGCAGTACTTC. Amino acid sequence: CASSQGWGGVSYEQYF. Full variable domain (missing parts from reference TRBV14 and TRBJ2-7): EAGVTQFPSHSVIEKGQTVTLRCDPISGHDNLYWYRRVMGKEIKFLLHFVKESKQDESGMPNNRFLAERTGGTYSTLKVQPAELEDSGVYFCASSQGWGGVSYEQYFGPGTRLTVT.

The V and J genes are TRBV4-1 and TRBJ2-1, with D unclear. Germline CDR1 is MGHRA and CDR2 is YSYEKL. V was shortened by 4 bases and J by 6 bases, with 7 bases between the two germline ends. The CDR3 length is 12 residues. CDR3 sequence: CASSRKGNEQFF. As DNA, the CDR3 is TGCGCCAGCAGCCGAAAGGGCAATGAGCAGTTCTTC.

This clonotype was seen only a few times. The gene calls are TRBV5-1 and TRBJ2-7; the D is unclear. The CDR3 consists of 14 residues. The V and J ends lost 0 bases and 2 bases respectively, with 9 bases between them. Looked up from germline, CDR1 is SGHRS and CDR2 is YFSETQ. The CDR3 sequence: CASSLVQFPYEQYF. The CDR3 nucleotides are TGCGCCAGCAGCTTGGTTCAGTTTCCCTACGAGCAGTACTTC. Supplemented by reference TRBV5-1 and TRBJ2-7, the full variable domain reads KAGVTQTPRYLIKTRGQQVTLSCSPISGHRSVSWYQQTPGQGLQFLFEYFSETQRNKGNFPGRFSGRQFSNSRSEMNVSTLELGDSALYLCASSLVQFPYEQYFGPGTRLTVT.

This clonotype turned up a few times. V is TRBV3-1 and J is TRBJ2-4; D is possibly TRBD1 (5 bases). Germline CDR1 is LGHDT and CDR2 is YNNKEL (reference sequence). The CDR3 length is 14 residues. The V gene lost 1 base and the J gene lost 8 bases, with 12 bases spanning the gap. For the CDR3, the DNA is TGTGCCAGCAGCCAAGGACAGTCTAGGGACATTCAGTACTTC. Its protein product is CASSQGQSRDIQYF.

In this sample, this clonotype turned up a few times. The CDR3 region has the DNA TGTGCCAGCAGCAAACCCCCACAGCCATCCTACGAGCAGTACGTC. Encoded protein: CASSKPPQPSYEQYV. V usage is TRBV21-1 and J usage is TRBJ2-7; the table's D call of TRBD1 was not tested on the DNA. TRBV21-1 corresponds to a pseudogene. This CDR3 is built from 15 residues.

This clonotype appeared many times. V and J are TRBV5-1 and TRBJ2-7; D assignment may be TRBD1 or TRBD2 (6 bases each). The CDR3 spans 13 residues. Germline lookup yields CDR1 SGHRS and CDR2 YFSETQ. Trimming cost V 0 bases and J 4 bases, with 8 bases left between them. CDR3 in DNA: TGCGCCAGCAGCTTGGAGGGGGGTTACGAGCAGTACTTC. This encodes CASSLEGGYEQYF.